What follows are 18 T cell receptor beta chains derived from one specimen sequenced in a study of control samples from healthy donors and cancer patients. TCRdb's table, derived via immunoSEQ multiplex PCR, lists solely in-frame clones and lacks some. The sample lists under 70,000 clones, approximately 90% seen once, with about 14% in the top ten. Input material: PBMCs. These receptors all come from a man aged 55 to 70 with head and neck cancer.

The V call is TRBV19, the J call TRBJ1-4; tentatively, D is TRBD1 (6 bases). CDR3 length: 14 amino acids. The V gene's germline CDR1 is LNHDA and CDR2 SQIVND (reference sequence). V gave up 3 bases and J gave up 5 bases, with 10 bases separating them. CDR3: CASSIRTANEKLFF. CDR3 in DNA: TGTGCCAGTAGTATCCGGACAGCAAATGAAAAACTGTTTTTT.

This clone appeared a few times. The chain links TRBV4-2 to TRBJ2-6; D is perhaps TRBD1 or TRBD2 (6 bases each). Germline lookup yields CDR1 LGHNA and CDR2 YNFKEQ. This CDR3 region has 18 residues. Trimming took off 4 bases at V and 4 bases at J, with 20 bases between the two ends. CDR3 region: CASSLGRRRGEGANVLTF. The CDR3 region has the DNA TGTGCCAGCAGCCTCGGACGGCGAAGGGGGGAAGGGGCCAACGTCCTGACTTTC.

The chain carries TRBV5-1 and TRBJ2-3; 11 bases are a match to TRBD2. CDR3 size: 16 residues. The germline V gene has CDR1 SGHRS and CDR2 YFSETQ. Trimming at V came to 1 base and at J to 3 bases, leaving 4 bases not matched to a gene. The CDR3 loop is CASSLMTSGDTDTQYF. The CDR3 DNA follows: TGCGCCAGCAGCTTGATGACTAGCGGGGATACAGATACGCAGTATTTT. The full variable domain, with the rest looked up from reference TRBV5-1 and TRBJ2-3, is KAGVTQTPRYLIKTRGQQVTLSCSPISGHRSVSWYQQTPGQGLQFLFEYFSETQRNKGNFPGRFSGRQFSNSRSEMNVSTLELGDSALYLCASSLMTSGDTDTQYFGPGTRLTVL.

The CDR3 is CASSADPVNTIYF. The CDR3, as DNA: TGTGCCAGCAGCGCAGATCCGGTGAACACCATATATTTT. The chain links TRBV5-6 to TRBJ1-3; no clear D. Deletions cut 4 bases from V and 7 bases from J, with 12 bases between. Germline CDR1 is SGHDT and CDR2 is YYEEEE. The CDR3 contains 13 residues.

This chain's CDR3 is CASSTRQGGEQYF. The CDR3 DNA reads as TGTGCCAGCAGCACGAGGCAAGGGGGCGAGCAGTACTTC. The chain links TRBV12-3 or TRBV12-4 to TRBJ2-7; a possible D gene is TRBD1 (6 bases). V was shortened by 6 bases and J by 6 bases, with 15 bases between the two germline ends. The CDR3 is 13 amino acids.

In this sample, this clone turned up a few times. The chain carries TRBV27 and TRBJ2-7, with D unresolved. Germline V gives CDR1 MNHEY, CDR2 SMNVEV (reference sequence). The V and J ends lost 3 bases and 7 bases respectively, with 16 bases between them. The CDR3 is 14 residues long. The CDR3 DNA is TGTGCCAGCAGTTTTAAGGCCAATTGGTGGGAGCAGTACTTC. It encodes CASSFKANWWEQYF.

J is TRBJ2-3 and V is TRBV6-1; 13 nucleotides agree with TRBD2. The CDR3 loop spans 17 amino acids. CDR1 is MNHNS and CDR2 is SASEGT in the germline V gene. With V trimmed by 3 bases and J by 2 bases, 5 bases remained unmatched. The CDR3 here is CASSEELAGGPTDTQYF. As DNA, the CDR3 is TGTGCCAGCAGTGAGGAACTAGCGGGAGGGCCCACAGATACGCAGTATTTT.

J is TRBJ2-3 and V is TRBV9; 10 bases match TRBD1. CDR3 length: 16 residues. Germline V gene data show CDR1 as SGDLS and CDR2 as YYNGEE. Trimming cost V 1 base and J 4 bases; bases outside gene matches: 6. The CDR3 reads CASSVTGTGAADTQYF. The CDR3 nucleotides read TGTGCCAGCAGCGTAACCGGGACAGGGGCTGCAGATACGCAGTATTTT.

CDR3 residues: CASSFEQSEAFF. Written as DNA, the CDR3 is TGTGCCAGCAGCTTCGAACAGAGTGAAGCTTTCTTT. V is TRBV12-3 or TRBV12-4 and J is TRBJ1-1; the D is unclear. CDR3 length: 12 residues. The V end was cut by 6 bases, the J end by 7 bases, with 12 bases between.

This chain links TRBV28 with TRBJ2-3, with 9 bases aligning to TRBD2. Trimming cost V 8 bases and J 0 bases; bases outside gene matches: 6. The CDR3 contains 15 residues. Germline V lookup: CDR1 MDHEN, CDR2 SYDVKM. CDR3 coding DNA: TGTGCCAGCTTTACGGGACTAGCAAGCACAGATACGCAGTATTTT. Its translation: CASFTGLASTDTQYF.

The CDR3 loop is CASSLVGRASYEQYF. The CDR3 DNA is TGTGCCAGCAGCTTAGTAGGCAGGGCCTCCTACGAGCAGTACTTC. The chain joins TRBV11-2 to TRBJ2-7, with D perhaps matching TRBD1 (5 bases). CDR3 length: 15 residues. V dropped 1 base and J dropped 0 bases, with 10 bases sitting between them. Germline V gene sequence: CDR1 SGHAT, CDR2 FQNNGV.

CDR3 amino acids: CASSWDSGTEAFF. In DNA, the CDR3 is TGTGCCAGCAGCTGGGACAGTGGAACTGAAGCTTTCTTT. The genes are TRBV5-4 and TRBJ1-1, with 7 bases aligning to TRBD1. The germline V gene encodes CDR1 SGHNT and CDR2 YYREEE (reference sequence). With V trimmed by 3 bases and J by 5 bases, 4 bases remained unmatched. There are 13 residues in the CDR3.

The chain combines TRBV19 with TRBJ2-5, with D possibly TRBD2 on 5 matching bases. This CDR3 has 15 amino acids. Trimming took off 6 bases at V and 5 bases at J, with 19 bases between the two ends. The germline V gene encodes CDR1 LNHDA and CDR2 SQIVND (reference sequence). CDR3: CASSLTGGRWETQYF. CDR3 DNA sequence: TGTGCCAGTAGCTTGACCGGAGGCCGATGGGAGACCCAGTACTTC.

The V gene is TRBV4-3, the J gene TRBJ2-2; TRBD2 matches 10 bases. The CDR3 is 20 amino acids. The V segment lost 1 base and the J segment 6 bases; nucleotides outside the gene matches: 17. The germline gives CDR1 LGHNA, CDR2 YSLEER. CDR3 residues: CASSQGTPPALAGDAGELFF. The CDR3 DNA follows: TGCGCCAGCAGCCAAGGGACCCCACCCGCCCTAGCGGGAGATGCCGGGGAGCTGTTTTTT.

The chain combines TRBV5-3 with TRBJ1-1; TRBD1 aligns across 11 bases. Being an ORF, TRBV5-3 has a function that is uncertain. V was clipped by 1 base and J by 4 bases; unmatched bases: 3. CDR3 length equals 15 residues. The CDR3 loop is CARSLTGTGGTEAFF. CDR3 in DNA: TGTGCCAGAAGCTTGACCGGGACAGGGGGCACTGAAGCTTTCTTT.

The chain recombines TRBV5-1 with TRBJ1-6; tentative D call: TRBD1 (6 bases). The germline V gene encodes CDR1 SGHRS and CDR2 YFSETQ. The CDR3 runs to 13 residues. V lost 6 bases and J 5 bases, leaving 9 bases between the germline ends. CDR3: CASNNRDNSPLHF. The DNA of the CDR3 is TGCGCCAGCAATAACAGGGATAATTCACCCCTCCACTTT.

This sequence joins TRBV6-5 and TRBJ1-2; D is possibly TRBD1 (5 bases). This CDR3 has 15 residues. Per germline, CDR1 MNHEY and CDR2 SVGAGI. Trimming took off 5 bases at V and 0 bases at J, with 13 bases between the two ends. The CDR3 sequence: CASSPRDGSNYGYTF. The CDR3 DNA reads as TGTGCCAGCAGTCCCCGGGACGGATCTAACTATGGCTACACCTTC.

This clone was detected only a few times. The chain couples TRBV7-9 to TRBJ2-5; either TRBD1 or TRBD2 may supply D (5 bases each). The CDR3 spans 14 residues. The germline gives CDR1 SEHNR, CDR2 FQNEAQ (reference sequence). Trimming took 4 bases from V and 5 from J, leaving 14 bases between them. CDR3 amino acids: CASSSYRDEETQYF. In DNA, the CDR3 is TGTGCCAGCAGCTCATACCGGGACGAGGAGACCCAGTACTTC.